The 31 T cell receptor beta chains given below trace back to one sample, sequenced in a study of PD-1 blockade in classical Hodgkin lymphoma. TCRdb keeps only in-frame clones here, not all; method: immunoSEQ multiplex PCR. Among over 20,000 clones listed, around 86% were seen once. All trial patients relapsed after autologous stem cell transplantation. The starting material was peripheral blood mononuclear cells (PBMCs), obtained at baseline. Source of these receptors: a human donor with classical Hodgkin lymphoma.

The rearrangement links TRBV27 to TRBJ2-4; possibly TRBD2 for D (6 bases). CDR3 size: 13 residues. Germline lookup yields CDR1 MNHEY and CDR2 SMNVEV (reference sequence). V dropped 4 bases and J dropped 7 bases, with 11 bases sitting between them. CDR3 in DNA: TGTGCCAGCAGTTCTCAGCGGGTTAACATTCAGTACTTC. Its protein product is CASSSQRVNIQYF.

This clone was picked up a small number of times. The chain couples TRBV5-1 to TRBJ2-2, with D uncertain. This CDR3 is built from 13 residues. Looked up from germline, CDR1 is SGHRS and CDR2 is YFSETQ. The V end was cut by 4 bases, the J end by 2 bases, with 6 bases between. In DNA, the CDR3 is TGCGCCAGCAGCGTGGATAACACCGGGGAGCTGTTTTTT. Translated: CASSVDNTGELFF.

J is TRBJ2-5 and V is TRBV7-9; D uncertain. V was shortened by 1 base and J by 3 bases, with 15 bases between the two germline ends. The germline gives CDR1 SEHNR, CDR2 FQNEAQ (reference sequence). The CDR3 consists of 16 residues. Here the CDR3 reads CASSLESALIKETQYF. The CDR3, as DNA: TGTGCCAGCAGCTTAGAGTCAGCATTAATAAAAGAGACCCAGTACTTC.

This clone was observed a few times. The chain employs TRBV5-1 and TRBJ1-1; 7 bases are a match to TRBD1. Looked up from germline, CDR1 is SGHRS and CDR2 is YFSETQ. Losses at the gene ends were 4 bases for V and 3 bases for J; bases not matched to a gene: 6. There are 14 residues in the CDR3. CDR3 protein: CASSNQGVDTEAFF. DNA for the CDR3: TGCGCCAGCAGCAACCAGGGGGTGGACACTGAAGCTTTCTTT.

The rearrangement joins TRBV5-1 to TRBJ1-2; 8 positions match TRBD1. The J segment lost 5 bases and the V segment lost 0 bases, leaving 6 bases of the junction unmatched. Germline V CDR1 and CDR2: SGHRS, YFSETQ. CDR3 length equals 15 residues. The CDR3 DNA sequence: TGCGCCAGCAGCTTGGCCCCAGGGGGCAGATATGGCTACACCTTC. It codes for CASSLAPGGRYGYTF.

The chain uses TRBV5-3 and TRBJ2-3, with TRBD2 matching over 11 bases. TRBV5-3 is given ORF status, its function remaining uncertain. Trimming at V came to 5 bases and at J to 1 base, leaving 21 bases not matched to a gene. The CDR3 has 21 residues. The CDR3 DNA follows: TGTGCCAGAAGTTTCGCGTACGGACTAGCGGGTGTGAGCACAGGCACAGATACGCAGTATTTT. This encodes CARSFAYGLAGVSTGTDTQYF.

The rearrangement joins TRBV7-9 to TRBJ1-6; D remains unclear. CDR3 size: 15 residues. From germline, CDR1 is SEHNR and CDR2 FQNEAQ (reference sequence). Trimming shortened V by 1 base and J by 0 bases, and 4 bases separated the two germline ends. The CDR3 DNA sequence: TGTGCCAGCAGCTTAGGGAGCTCCTATAATTCACCCCTCCACTTT. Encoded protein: CASSLGSSYNSPLHF.

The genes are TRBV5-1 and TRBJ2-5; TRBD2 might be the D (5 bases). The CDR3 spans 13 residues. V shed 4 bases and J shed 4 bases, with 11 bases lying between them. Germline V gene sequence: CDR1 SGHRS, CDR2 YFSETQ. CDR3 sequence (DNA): TGCGCCAGCAGCCGTGGAGAGGGAGAGACCCAGTACTTC. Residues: CASSRGEGETQYF.

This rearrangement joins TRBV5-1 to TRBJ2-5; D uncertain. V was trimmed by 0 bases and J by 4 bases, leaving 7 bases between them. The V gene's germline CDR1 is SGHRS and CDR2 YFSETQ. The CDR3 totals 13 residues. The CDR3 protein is CASSLESRETQYF. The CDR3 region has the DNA TGCGCCAGCAGCTTGGAATCGCGAGAGACCCAGTACTTC.

The CDR3 coding sequence is TGTGCCAGCTCACCCCCGGACAGGGGGCGGGACACTGAAGCTTTCTTT. Translated: CASSPPDRGRDTEAFF. The chain has TRBV18 and TRBJ1-1; 11 bases align to TRBD1. Trimming removed 3 bases from V and 3 bases from J; junction bases left unmatched: 6. Germline V gene lookup returns CDR1 KGHSH and CDR2 LQKENI. The CDR3 runs 16 residues.

The CDR3 DNA follows: TGTGCCAGCAGCCAAGACGACGGGGGCCCCTCCTACGAGCAGTACTTC. Its protein is CASSQDDGGPSYEQYF. The chain recombines TRBV4-2 with TRBJ2-7, with D possibly called TRBD1 or TRBD2 (6 bases each). V was pared by 0 bases and J by 0 bases, with 12 bases between. CDR1 is LGHNA, CDR2 YNFKEQ, per germline. The CDR3 has 16 amino acids.

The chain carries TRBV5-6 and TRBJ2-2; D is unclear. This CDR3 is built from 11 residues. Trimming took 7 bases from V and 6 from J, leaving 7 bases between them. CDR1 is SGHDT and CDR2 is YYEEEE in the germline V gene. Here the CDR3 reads CASSTPGELFF. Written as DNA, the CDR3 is TGTGCCAGCTCGACCCCCGGGGAGCTGTTTTTT.

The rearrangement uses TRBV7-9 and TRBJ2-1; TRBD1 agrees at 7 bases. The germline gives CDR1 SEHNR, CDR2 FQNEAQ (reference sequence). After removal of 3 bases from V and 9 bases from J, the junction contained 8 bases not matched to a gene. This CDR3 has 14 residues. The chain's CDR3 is CASSFQGDVGEQFF. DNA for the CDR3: TGTGCCAGCAGCTTCCAGGGGGATGTGGGTGAGCAGTTCTTC.

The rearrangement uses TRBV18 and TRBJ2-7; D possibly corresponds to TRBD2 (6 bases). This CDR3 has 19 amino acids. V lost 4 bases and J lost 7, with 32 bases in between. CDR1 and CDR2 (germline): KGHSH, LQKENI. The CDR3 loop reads CASSRIAGNSAKRRFEQYF. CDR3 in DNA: TGTGCCAGCTCACGCATTGCGGGGAATTCGGCAAAGAGACGCTTTGAGCAGTACTTC.

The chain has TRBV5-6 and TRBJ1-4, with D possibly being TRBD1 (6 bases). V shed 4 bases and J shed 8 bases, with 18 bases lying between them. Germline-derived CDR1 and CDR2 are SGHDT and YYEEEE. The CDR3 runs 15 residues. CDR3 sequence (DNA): TGTGCCAGCAGCCGCGGAGCAGGGGTAGGGGAAAAACTGTTTTTT. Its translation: CASSRGAGVGEKLFF.

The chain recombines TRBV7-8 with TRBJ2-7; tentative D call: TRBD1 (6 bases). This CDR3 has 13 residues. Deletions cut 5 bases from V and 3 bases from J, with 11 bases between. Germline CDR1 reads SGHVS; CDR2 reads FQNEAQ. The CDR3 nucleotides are TGTGCCAGCAGCCCAGGACAGAACTACGAGCAGTACTTC. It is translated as CASSPGQNYEQYF.

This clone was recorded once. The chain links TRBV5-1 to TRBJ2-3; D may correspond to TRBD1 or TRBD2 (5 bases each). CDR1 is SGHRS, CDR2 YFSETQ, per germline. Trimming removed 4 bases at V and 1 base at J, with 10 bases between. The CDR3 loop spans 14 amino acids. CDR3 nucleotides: TGCGCCAGCAGCGTCATGGGGGGCACAGATACGCAGTATTTT. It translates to CASSVMGGTDTQYF. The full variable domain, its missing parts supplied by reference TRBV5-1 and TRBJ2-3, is KAGVTQTPRYLIKTRGQQVTLSCSPISGHRSVSWYQQTPGQGLQFLFEYFSETQRNKGNFPGRFSGRQFSNSRSEMNVSTLELGDSALYLCASSVMGGTDTQYFGPGTRLTVL.

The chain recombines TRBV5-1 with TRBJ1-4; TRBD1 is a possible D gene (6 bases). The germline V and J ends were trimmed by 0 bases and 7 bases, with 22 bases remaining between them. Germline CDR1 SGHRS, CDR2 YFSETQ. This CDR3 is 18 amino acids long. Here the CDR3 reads CASSLAGEKTGVGEKLFF. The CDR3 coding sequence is TGCGCCAGCAGCTTGGCAGGGGAGAAAACAGGAGTTGGTGAAAAACTGTTTTTT.

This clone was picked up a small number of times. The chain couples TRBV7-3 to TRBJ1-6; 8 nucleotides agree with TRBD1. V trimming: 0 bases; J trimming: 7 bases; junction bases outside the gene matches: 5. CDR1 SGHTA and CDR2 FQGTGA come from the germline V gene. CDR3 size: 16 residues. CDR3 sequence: CASSLTPQGANSPLHF. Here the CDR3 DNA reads TGTGCCAGCAGCTTAACTCCCCAGGGGGCGAATTCACCCCTCCACTTT.

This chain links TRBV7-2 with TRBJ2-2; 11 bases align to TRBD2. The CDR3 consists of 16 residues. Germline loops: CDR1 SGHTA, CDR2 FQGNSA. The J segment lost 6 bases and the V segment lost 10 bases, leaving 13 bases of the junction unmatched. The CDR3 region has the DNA TGTGCCATCCCAGCGTCGGTTAGCGGGGGGGCCGGGGAGCTGTTTTTT. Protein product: CAIPASVSGGAGELFF.

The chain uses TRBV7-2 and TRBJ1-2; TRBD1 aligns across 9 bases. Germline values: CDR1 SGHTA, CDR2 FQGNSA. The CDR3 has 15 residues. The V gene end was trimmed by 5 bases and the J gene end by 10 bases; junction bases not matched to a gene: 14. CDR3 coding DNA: TGTGCCAGCAGCCCCGGCCCGGGACAGGGAAACGACTACACCTTC. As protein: CASSPGPGQGNDYTF.

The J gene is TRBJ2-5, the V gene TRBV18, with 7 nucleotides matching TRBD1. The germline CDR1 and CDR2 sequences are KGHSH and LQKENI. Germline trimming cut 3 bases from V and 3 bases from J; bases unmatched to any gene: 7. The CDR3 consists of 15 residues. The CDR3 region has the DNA TGTGCCAGCTCACCTCAGACAGGGCCTGAAGAGACCCAGTACTTC. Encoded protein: CASSPQTGPEETQYF.

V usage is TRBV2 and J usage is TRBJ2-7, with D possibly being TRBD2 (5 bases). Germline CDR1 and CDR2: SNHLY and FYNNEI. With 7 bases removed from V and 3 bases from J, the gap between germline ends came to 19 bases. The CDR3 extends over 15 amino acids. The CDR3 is CASKMSGEGRYEQYF. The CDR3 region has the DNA TGTGCCAGCAAAATGTCAGGAGAGGGCCGCTACGAGCAGTACTTC.

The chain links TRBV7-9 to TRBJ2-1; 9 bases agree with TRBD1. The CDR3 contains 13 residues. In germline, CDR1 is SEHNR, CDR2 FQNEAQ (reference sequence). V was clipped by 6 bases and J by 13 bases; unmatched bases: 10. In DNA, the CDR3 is TGTGCCAGCAGACCGACAGGGGGTCGGGAACAGTTCTTC. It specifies CASRPTGGREQFF.

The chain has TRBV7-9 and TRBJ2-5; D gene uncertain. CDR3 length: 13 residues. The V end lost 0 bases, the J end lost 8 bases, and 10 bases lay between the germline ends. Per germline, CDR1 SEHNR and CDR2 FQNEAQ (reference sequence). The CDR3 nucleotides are TGTGCCAGCAGCTTAGCGGGCAGCTCAACCCAGTACTTC. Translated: CASSLAGSSTQYF.

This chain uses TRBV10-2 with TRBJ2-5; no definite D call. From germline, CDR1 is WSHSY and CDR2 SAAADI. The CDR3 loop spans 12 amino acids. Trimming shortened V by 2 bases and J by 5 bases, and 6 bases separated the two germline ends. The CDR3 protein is CASSEVGETQYF. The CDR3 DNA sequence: TGCGCCAGCAGTGAGGTTGGCGAGACCCAGTACTTC.

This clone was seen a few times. The CDR3: CASGLRGNYEQYF. The CDR3, as DNA: TGTGCTAGTGGTTTGCGGGGGAATTACGAGCAGTACTTC. This chain joins TRBV12-5 and TRBJ2-7; D perhaps matches TRBD2 (6 bases). Germline CDR1 reads LGHNT; CDR2 reads FRNRAP. The CDR3 consists of 13 residues. Trimming stripped 2 bases from V and 4 bases from J, with 9 bases between.

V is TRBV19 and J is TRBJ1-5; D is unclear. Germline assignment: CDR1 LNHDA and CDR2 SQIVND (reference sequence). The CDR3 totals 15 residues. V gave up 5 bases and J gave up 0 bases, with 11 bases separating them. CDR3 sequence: CASSPYYSSNQPQHF. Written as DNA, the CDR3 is TGTGCCAGTAGTCCCTATTACAGTAGCAATCAGCCCCAGCATTTT.

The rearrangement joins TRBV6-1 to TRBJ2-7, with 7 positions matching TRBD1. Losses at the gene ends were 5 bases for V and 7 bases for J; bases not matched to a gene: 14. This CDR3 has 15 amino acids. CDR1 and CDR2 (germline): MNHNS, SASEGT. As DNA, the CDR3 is TGTGCCAGCAGTATGTCGACAGGGATATTCGGGGAGCAGTACTTC. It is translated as CASSMSTGIFGEQYF.

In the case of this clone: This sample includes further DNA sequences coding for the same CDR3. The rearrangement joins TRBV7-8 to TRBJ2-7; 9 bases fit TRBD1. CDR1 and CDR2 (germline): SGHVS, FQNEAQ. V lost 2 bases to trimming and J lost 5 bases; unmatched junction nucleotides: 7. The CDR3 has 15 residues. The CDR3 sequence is CASSLLGQGSNEQYF. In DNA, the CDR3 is TGTGCCAGCAGCTTACTGGGACAGGGTAGTAACGAGCAGTACTTC.

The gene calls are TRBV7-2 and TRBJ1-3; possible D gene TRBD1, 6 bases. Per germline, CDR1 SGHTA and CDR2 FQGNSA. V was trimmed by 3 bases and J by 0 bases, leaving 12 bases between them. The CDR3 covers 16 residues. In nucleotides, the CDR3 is TGTGCCAGCAGCTTGTCCACAGGGCTCTCTGGAAACACCATATATTTT. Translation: CASSLSTGLSGNTIYF.